This T cell receptor beta chain was sequenced in a study of CD8 T cells in ankylosing spondylitis. This clonotype turned up a few times. Its antigen is currently unknown. Study-wide results and limits: A motif of 7 to 9 highly homologous TCR beta variants was seen as apparently characteristic of ankylosing spondylitis blood. Earlier work had already found some motif variants in reactive arthritis synovial fluid and blood.

In TCRdb, the 5' RACE reads were re-called with MiXCR into one record per CDR3 protein. The sample contains 750,000 to 850,000 distinct CDR3 sequences, around 11% of which appear only once. This CDR3 region has 15 residues. Germline V gene lookup returns CDR1 SGHRS and CDR2 YFSETQ. Trimming removed 2 bases from V and 5 bases from J, with 13 bases in between. The sequence derives from a male donor with ankylosing spondylitis. The sample was blood, either unsorted or a sorted T cell fraction (not recorded which). The gene calls are TRBV5-1 and TRBJ2-2; perhaps TRBD1 as D (5 bases). CDR3 DNA sequence: TGCGCCAGCAGCTTCAGGCAGGGAATGACCGGGGAGCTGTTTTTT. The encoded protein is CASSFRQGMTGELFF. Together with reference TRBV5-1 and TRBJ2-2, the CDR3 gives the full variable domain: KAGVTQTPRYLIKTRGQQVTLSCSPISGHRSVSWYQQTPGQGLQFLFEYFSETQRNKGNFPGRFSGRQFSNSRSEMNVSTLELGDSALYLCASSFRQGMTGELFFGEGSRLTVL.